Listed below are T cell receptor beta chains from one sample, sequenced in a study of ipilimumab plus nivolumab after autologous stem cell transplantation. Sequencing was performed with immunoSEQ multiplex PCR; in TCRdb, only in-frame clones are kept and a portion is missing. In the table there are roughly 86,000 clones, 75% to 85% of which are singletons. The sample in question was PBMCs, obtained in a trial of ipilimumab plus nivolumab as post-transplant consolidation. Receptors originate from a male donor with diffuse large B-cell lymphoma. Each CDR3 is given with its conserved first and last residue. A D gene is named only where the DNA matches it firmly. The size entry is marked missing in some rows and otherwise reads once, few, many or a size class.

TRBJ2-2 | . | TRBV19 | . | TGTGCCAGTAGTATTGCAGGATCGAACACCGGGGAGCTGTTTTTT | CASSIAGSNTGELFF
TRBJ1-3 | . | TRBV6-6 | . | TGTGCCACCTCTTCGGGTGGGGGCAGTGGAAACACCATATATTTT | CATSSGGGSGNTIYF
TRBJ2-5 | few | TRBV30 | TRBD2 | TGTGCCTGGAGTGGCGGGGGGGCCGTCTTTGGGACCCAGTACTTC | CAWSGGGAVFGTQYF
TRBJ2-1 | . | TRBV5-8 | . | TGTGCCAGCAGTTCCCCGATTGCTGAGCAGTTCTTC | CASSSPIAEQFF
TRBJ2-3 | . | TRBV4-3 | TRBD2 | TGCGCCAGCAGCCAGGTGACTAGCGGGGACCTCACAGATACGCAGTATTTT | CASSQVTSGDLTDTQYF
TRBJ1-2 | . | TRBV16 | . | TGTGCCAGCAGCCAATCCCGATCGGCGCACTATGGCTACACCTTC | CASSQSRSAHYGYTF
TRBJ2-1 | . | TRBV27 | TRBD1 | TGTGCCAGCAGTTTCACAGGGGCAGTCTACAATGAGCAGTTCTTC | CASSFTGAVYNEQFF
TRBJ1-4 | . | TRBV4-1 | . | TGCGCCAGCAGCCAGACTCCGGGACCAACTAATGAAAAACTGTTTTTT | CASSQTPGPTNEKLFF
TRBJ2-3 | . | TRBV18 | . | TGTGCCAGCTCACCACGACTAACAGATACGCAGTATTTT | CASSPRLTDTQYF
TRBJ2-7 | few | TRBV2 | . | TGTGCCAGCTCGACCTTTACCTACGAGCAGTACTTC | CASSTFTYEQYF
TRBJ2-3 | . | TRBV19 | TRBD2 | TGTGCCAGTAGTCTGGGCGGCCGAGTTTCGCGGGGGGCGACAGATACGCAGTATTTT | CASSLGGRVSRGATDTQYF
TRBJ1-4 | few | TRBV5-1 | . | TGCGCCAGCAGCCCACTTCCTGGGACTAATGAAAAACTGTTTTTT | CASSPLPGTNEKLFF
TRBJ1-6 | . | TRBV7-2 | . | TGTGCCAGCAGCTTAGGTGCAGGTCGGGGGTCACCCCTCCACTTT | CASSLGAGRGSPLHF
TRBJ1-2 | few | TRBV6-5 | . | TGTGCCAGCAGTTACTCGAGTCAAGGCTATGGCTACACCTTC | CASSYSSQGYGYTF
TRBJ2-3 | . | TRBV9 | . | TGTGCCAGCAGCCTGCGGCTACTCGCAGATACGCAGTATTTT | CASSLRLLADTQYF
TRBJ2-5 | . | TRBV7-2 | . | TGTGCCAGCAGCTTAGGTCTGGGAGCAGGGCAAGAGACCCAGTACTTC | CASSLGLGAGQETQYF
TRBJ2-2 | . | TRBV7-9 | TRBD2 | TGTGCCAGCACTATCGGGGGGGCACTCAACACCGGGGAGCTGTTTTTT | CASTIGGALNTGELFF
TRBJ2-1 | . | TRBV6-6 | TRBD1 | TGTGCCAGCACCCCCGGACAGGGGGCGTTGAGTGAGCAGTTCTTC | CASTPGQGALSEQFF
TRBJ2-5 | . | TRBV19 | . | TGTGCCAGTAGTATATTCGACGGACGAGGGACCCAGTACTTC | CASSIFDGRGTQYF
TRBJ2-7 | . | TRBV30 | . | TGTGCCTGGTCTCTTCTGGCCCACGAGCAGTACTTC | CAWSLLAHEQYF
TRBJ2-7 | . | TRBV6-5 | . | TGTGCCAGCAGTCCACCGGGCCACTCCTACGAGCAGTACTTC | CASSPPGHSYEQYF
TRBJ2-6 | . | TRBV18 | TRBD1 | TGTGCCAGCTCACCCCCGACAGGGCCTGGGGCCAACGTCCTGACTTTC | CASSPPTGPGANVLTF
TRBJ2-1 | . | TRBV9 | . | TGTGCCAGCAGCGTGAGATGGGGGGCTCCCACCAATGAGCAGTTCTTC | CASSVRWGAPTNEQFF
TRBJ1-1 | . | TRBV6-1 | . | TGTGCCAGCAGTGCAGATACGGTGGGGAGGGGAACTGAAGCTTTCTTT | CASSADTVGRGTEAFF
TRBJ2-3 | . | TRBV4-3 | TRBD1 | TGCGCCAGCAGCCAATCTCCCCCCGGGACAGGGATCCCAGATACGCAGTATTTT | CASSQSPPGTGIPDTQYF
TRBJ2-2 | . | TRBV11-3 | . | TGTGCCAGCAGCTTAGAGGGGAACACCGGGGAGCTGTTTTTT | CASSLEGNTGELFF
TRBJ1-4 | many | TRBV7-9 | . | TGTGCCAGCAGCTCCGGCGAAAAACTGTTTTTT | CASSSGEKLFF
TRBJ2-1 | . | TRBV20-1 | . | TGCAGTGCAAGGACGTACAATGAGCAGTTCTTC | CSARTYNEQFF
TRBJ2-3 | few | TRBV6-1 | TRBD2 | TGTGCCAGCAGTGATATAGCGGGGGGCACAGATACGCAGTATTTT | CASSDIAGGTDTQYF
TRBJ2-2 | once | TRBV21-1 | . | TGTGCCAGCAGCCCGGGGCAGGGGGCGAACACCGGGGAGCTGTTTTTT | CASSPGQGANTGELFF
TRBJ2-5 | . | TRBV18 | . | TGTGCCAGCTCACCCTCTCGGGGGGAGACCCAGTACTTC | CASSPSRGETQYF
TRBJ1-3 | . | TRBV18 | . | TGTGCCAGCTCACAGTGGACAGATGGAAACACCATATATTTT | CASSQWTDGNTIYF
TRBJ1-5 | . | TRBV6-1 | . | TGTGCCAGCGGAGATCAGGGAGGAACAAATCAGCCCCAGCATTTT | CASGDQGGTNQPQHF
TRBJ2-3 | . | TRBV7-2 | . | TGTGCCAGCAGGTGGGCCGTCACAGATACGCAGTATTTT | CASRWAVTDTQYF
TRBJ2-7 | . | TRBV6-1 | . | TGTGCCAGCAGTAGGGACCCTGCCTACGAGCAGTACTTC | CASSRDPAYEQYF
TRBJ1-1 | . | TRBV6-1 | TRBD1 | TGTGCCAGCAGTGAAAGGGACAGGGGGGCAGCTTTCTTT | CASSERDRGAAFF
TRBJ2-7 | once | TRBV9 | TRBD2 | TGTGCCAGCAGTGAAACTAGCGTCTCCTACGAGCAGTACTTC | CASSETSVSYEQYF
TRBJ2-2 | once | TRBV19 | . | TGTGCCAGTAGTCAGGGTGACACCGGGGAGCTGTTTTTT | CASSQGDTGELFF
TRBJ2-7 | . | TRBV9 | TRBD1 | TGTGCCAGCAGCGTAGAGCCAGGGGGCATCTACGAGCAGTACTTC | CASSVEPGGIYEQYF
TRBJ2-5 | . | TRBV2 | . | TGTGCCAGCACCACAGGCCAGCCAGGCCAAGAGACCCAGTACTTC | CASTTGQPGQETQYF